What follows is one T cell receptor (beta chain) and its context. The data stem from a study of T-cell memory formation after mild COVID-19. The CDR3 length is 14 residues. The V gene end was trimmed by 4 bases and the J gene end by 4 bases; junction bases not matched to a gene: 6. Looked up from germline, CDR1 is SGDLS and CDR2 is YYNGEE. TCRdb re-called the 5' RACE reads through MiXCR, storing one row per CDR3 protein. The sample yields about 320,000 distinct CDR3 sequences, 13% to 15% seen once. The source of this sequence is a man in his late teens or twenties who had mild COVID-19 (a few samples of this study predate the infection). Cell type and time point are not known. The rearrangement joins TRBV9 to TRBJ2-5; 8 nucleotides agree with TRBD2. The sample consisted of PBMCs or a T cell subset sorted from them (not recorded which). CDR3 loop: CASSFAGGTETQYF. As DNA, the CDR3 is TGTGCCAGCAGCTTCGCGGGGGGAACAGAGACCCAGTACTTC. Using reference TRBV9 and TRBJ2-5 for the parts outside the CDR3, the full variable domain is DSGVTQTPKHLITATGQRVTLRCSPRSGDLSVYWYQQSLDQGLQFLIQYYNGEERAKGNILERFSAQQFPDLHSELNLSSLELGDSALYFCASSFAGGTETQYFGPGTRLLVL.